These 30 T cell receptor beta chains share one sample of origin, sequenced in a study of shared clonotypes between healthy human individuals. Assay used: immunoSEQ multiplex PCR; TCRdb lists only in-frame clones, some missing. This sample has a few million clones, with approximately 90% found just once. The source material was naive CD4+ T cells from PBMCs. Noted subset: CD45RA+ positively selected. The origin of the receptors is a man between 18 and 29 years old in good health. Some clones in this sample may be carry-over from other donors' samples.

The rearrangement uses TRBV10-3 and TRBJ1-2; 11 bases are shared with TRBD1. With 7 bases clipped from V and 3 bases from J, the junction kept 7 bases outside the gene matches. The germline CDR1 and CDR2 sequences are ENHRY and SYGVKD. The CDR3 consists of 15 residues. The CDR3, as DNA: TGTGCCATCACCGCGGGACAGGGGGTAGACTATGGCTACACCTTC. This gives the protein CAITAGQGVDYGYTF.

CDR3 protein: CSPKSSYEQYF. DNA for the CDR3: TGCAGTCCCAAGAGCTCCTACGAGCAGTACTTC. The chain joins TRBV20-1 to TRBJ2-7; D gene ambiguous. The CDR3 contains 11 residues. V was trimmed by 8 bases and J by 0 bases, leaving 8 bases between them. Germline V gives CDR1 DFQATT, CDR2 SNEGSKA (reference sequence).

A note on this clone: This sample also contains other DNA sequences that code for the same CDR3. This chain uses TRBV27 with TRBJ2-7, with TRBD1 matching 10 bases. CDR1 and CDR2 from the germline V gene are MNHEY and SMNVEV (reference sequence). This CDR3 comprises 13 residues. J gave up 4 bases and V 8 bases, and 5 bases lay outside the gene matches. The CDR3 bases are TGTGCCAGCCGAAGGACAGGGGGGTACGAGCAGTACTTC. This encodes CASRRTGGYEQYF.

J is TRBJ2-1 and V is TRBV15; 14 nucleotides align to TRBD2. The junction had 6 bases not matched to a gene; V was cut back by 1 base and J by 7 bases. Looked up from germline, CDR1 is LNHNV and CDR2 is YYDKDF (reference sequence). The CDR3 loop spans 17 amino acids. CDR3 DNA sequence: TGTGCCACCAGCAGAGCCGGGGGACTAGCGGGAGCTAATGAGCAGTTCTTC. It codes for CATSRAGGLAGANEQFF.

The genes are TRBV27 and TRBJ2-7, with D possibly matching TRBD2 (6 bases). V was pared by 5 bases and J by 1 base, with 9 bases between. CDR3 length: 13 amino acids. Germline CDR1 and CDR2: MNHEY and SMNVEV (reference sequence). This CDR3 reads CASSPLASYEQYF. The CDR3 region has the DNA TGTGCCAGCAGTCCACTAGCATCCTACGAGCAGTACTTC.

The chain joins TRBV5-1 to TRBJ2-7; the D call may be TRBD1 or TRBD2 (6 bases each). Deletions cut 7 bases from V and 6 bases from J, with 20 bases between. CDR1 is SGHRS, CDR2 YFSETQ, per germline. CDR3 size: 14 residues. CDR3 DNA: TGCGCCAGCCGATCAGCGGTGGGGGGCGGCGAGCAGTACTTC. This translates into CASRSAVGGGEQYF.

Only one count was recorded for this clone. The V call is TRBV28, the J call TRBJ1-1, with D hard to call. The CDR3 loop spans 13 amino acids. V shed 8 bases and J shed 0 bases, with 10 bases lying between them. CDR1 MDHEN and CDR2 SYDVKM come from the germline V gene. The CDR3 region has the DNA TGTGCCAGCCACAGCGGACTGAACACTGAAGCTTTCTTT. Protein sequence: CASHSGLNTEAFF.

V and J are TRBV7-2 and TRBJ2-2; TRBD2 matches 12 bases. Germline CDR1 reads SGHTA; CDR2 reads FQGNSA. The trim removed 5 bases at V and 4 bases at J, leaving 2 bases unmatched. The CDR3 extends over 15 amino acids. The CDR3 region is CASSVGLAGTGELFF. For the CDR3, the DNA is TGTGCCAGCAGCGTGGGACTAGCGGGCACCGGGGAGCTGTTTTTT.

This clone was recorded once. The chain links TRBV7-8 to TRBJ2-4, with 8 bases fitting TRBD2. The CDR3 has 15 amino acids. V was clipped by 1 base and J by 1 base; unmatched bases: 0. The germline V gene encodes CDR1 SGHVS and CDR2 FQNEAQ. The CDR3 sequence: CASSLGLAAKNIQYF. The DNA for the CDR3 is TGTGCCAGCAGCTTAGGACTAGCGGCCAAAAACATTCAGTACTTC.

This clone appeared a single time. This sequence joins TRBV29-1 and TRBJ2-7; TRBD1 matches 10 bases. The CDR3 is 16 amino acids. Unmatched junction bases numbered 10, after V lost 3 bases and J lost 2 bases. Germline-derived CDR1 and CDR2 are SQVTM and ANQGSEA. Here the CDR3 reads CSVEMKGQGVPYEQYF. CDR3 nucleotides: TGCAGCGTTGAGATGAAAGGACAGGGGGTCCCCTACGAGCAGTACTTC.

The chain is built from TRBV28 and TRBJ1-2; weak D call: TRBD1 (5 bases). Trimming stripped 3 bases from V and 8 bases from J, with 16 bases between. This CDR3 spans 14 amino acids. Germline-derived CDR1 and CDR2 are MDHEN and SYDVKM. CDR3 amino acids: CASSLDQGTSGYTF. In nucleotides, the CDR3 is TGTGCCAGCAGTTTGGATCAGGGTACTAGCGGCTACACCTTC.

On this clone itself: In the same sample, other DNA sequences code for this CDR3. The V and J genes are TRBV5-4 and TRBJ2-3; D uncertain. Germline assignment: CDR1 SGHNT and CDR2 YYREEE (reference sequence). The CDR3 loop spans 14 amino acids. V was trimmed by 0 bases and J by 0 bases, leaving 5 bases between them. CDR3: CASSLGGSTDTQYF. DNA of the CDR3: TGTGCCAGCAGCTTGGGAGGCAGCACAGATACGCAGTATTTT.

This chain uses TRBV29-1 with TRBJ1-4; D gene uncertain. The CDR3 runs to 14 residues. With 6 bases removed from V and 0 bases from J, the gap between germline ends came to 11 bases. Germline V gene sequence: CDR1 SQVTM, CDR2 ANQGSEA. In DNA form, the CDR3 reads TGCAGCGTCAGGAACCTTGCAACTAATGAAAAACTGTTTTTT. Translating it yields CSVRNLATNEKLFF.

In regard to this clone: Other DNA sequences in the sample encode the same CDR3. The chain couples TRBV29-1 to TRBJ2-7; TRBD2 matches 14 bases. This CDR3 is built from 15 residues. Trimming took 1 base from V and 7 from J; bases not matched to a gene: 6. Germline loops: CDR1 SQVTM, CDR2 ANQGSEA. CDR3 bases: TGCAGCGTTGAAGGGGGACTAGCGGGAGATGATGAGCAGTACTTC. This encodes CSVEGGLAGDDEQYF.

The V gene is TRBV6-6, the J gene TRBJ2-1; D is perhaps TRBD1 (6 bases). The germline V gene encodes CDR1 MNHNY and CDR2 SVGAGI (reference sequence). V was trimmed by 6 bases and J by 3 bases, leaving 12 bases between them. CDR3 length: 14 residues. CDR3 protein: CASSRAGVYNEQFF. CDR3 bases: TGTGCCAGCAGCCGGGCAGGGGTCTACAATGAGCAGTTCTTC.

CDR3 coding DNA: TGTGCCAGCAGCTTAGAATTTTCAGGGCAGTGGCTCATTAATGAAAAACTGTTTTTT. It yields the protein CASSLEFSGQWLINEKLFF. The rearrangement links TRBV7-2 to TRBJ1-4, with D possibly TRBD1 on 5 matching bases. Germline lookup yields CDR1 SGHTA and CDR2 FQGNSA. With 1 base removed from V and 4 bases from J, the gap between germline ends came to 22 bases. The CDR3 has 19 amino acids.

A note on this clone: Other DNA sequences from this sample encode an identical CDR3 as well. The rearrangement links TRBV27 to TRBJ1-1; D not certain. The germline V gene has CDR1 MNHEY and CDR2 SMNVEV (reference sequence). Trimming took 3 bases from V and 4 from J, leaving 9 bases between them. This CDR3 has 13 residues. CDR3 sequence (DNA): TGTGCCAGCAGTTTGAAGGGTAGCACTGAAGCTTTCTTT. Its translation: CASSLKGSTEAFF.

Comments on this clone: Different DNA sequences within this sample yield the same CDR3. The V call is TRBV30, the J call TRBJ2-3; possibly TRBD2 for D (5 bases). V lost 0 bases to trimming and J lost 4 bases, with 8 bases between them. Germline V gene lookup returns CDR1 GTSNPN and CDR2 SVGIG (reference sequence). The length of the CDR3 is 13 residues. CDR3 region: CAWSVAGPDTQYF. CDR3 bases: TGTGCCTGGAGTGTTGCGGGCCCAGATACGCAGTATTTT.

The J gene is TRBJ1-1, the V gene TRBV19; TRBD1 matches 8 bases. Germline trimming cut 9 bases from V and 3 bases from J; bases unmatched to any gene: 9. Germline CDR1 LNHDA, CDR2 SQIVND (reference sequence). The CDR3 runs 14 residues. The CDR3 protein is CASTWTGKYTEAFF. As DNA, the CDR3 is TGTGCCAGCACCTGGACAGGGAAGTACACTGAAGCTTTCTTT.

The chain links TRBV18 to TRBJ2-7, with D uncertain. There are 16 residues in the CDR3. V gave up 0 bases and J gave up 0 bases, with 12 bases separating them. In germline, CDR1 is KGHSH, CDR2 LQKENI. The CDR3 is CASSPPGRAHSYEQYF. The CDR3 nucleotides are TGTGCCAGCTCACCACCGGGAAGGGCTCACTCCTACGAGCAGTACTTC.

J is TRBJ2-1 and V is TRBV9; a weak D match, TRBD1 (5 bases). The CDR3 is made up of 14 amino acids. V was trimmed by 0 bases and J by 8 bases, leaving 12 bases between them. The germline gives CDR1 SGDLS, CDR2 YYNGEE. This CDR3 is CASSVAGRADEQFF. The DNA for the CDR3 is TGTGCCAGCAGCGTAGCAGGCAGGGCCGATGAGCAGTTCTTC.

The DNA for the CDR3 is TGCGCCAGCAGCTTGCCCTCCGCAGGGGTTAATGAAAAACTGTTTTTT. It translates to CASSLPSAGVNEKLFF. The V gene is TRBV5-1, the J gene TRBJ1-4, with a weak D call TRBD1 (6 bases). The V end was cut by 1 base, the J end by 4 bases, with 14 bases between. This CDR3 has 16 amino acids. Germline V gene lookup returns CDR1 SGHRS and CDR2 YFSETQ.

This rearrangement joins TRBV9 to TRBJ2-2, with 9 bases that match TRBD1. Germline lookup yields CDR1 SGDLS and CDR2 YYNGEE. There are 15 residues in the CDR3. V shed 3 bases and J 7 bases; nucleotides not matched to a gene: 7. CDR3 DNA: TGTGCCAGCAGCGCCCAGGGACAGGGATTCGGGGAGCTGTTTTTT. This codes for CASSAQGQGFGELFF.

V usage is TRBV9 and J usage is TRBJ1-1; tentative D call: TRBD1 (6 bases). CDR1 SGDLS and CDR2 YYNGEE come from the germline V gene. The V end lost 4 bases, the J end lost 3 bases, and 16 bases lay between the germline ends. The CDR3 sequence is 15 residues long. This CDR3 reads CASSPRTDRDTEAFF. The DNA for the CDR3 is TGTGCCAGCAGCCCCCGGACAGACCGGGACACTGAAGCTTTCTTT. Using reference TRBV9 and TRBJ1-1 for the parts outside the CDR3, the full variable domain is DSGVTQTPKHLITATGQRVTLRCSPRSGDLSVYWYQQSLDQGLQFLIQYYNGEERAKGNILERFSAQQFPDLHSELNLSSLELGDSALYFCASSPRTDRDTEAFFGQGTRLTVV.

The DNA for the CDR3 is TGTGCCAGCAGCCCAAGGACTAGCGAGTACAATGAGCAGTTCTTC. It translates to CASSPRTSEYNEQFF. V usage is TRBV11-3 and J usage is TRBJ2-1, with TRBD2 matching over 9 bases. V shed 5 bases and J 4 bases; nucleotides not matched to a gene: 6. This CDR3 contains 15 residues. CDR1 and CDR2 from the germline V gene are SGHNT and YENEEA.

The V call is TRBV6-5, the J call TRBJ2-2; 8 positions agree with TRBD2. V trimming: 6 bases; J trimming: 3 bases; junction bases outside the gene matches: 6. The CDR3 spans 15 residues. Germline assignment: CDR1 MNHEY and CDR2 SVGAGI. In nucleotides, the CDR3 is TGTGCCAGCAGGAACGGGAGGGCGGACACCGGGGAGCTGTTTTTT. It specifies CASRNGRADTGELFF.

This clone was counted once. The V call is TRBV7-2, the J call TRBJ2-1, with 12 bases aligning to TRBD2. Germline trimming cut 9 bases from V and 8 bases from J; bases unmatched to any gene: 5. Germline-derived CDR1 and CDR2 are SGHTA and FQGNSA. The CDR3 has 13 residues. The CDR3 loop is CASLTSGRDEQFF. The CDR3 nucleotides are TGTGCCAGTCTGACTAGCGGGAGAGATGAGCAGTTCTTC. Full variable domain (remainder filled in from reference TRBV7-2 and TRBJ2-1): GAGVSQSPSNKVTEKGKDVELRCDPISGHTALYWYRQSLGQGLEFLIYFQGNSAPDKSGLPSDRFSAERTGGSVSTLTIQRTQQEDSAVYLCASLTSGRDEQFFGPGTRLTVL.

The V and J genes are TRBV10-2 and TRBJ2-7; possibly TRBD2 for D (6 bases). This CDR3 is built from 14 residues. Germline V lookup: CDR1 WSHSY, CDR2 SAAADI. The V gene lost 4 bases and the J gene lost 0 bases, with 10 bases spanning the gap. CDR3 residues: CASSVTRISYEQYF. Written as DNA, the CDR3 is TGCGCCAGCAGTGTGACTAGGATCTCCTACGAGCAGTACTTC.

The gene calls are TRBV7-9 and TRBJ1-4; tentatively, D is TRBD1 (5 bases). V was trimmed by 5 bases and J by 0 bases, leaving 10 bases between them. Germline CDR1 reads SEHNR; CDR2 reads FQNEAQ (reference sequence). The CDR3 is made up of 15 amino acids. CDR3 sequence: CASSPNRPTNEKLFF. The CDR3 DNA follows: TGTGCCAGCAGCCCAAACAGGCCAACTAATGAAAAACTGTTTTTT.

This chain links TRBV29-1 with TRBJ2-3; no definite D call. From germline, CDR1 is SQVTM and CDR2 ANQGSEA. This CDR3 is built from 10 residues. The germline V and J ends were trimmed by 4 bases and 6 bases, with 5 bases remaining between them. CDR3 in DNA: TGCAGCGTTGGAGAGGATACGCAGTATTTT. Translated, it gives CSVGEDTQYF.